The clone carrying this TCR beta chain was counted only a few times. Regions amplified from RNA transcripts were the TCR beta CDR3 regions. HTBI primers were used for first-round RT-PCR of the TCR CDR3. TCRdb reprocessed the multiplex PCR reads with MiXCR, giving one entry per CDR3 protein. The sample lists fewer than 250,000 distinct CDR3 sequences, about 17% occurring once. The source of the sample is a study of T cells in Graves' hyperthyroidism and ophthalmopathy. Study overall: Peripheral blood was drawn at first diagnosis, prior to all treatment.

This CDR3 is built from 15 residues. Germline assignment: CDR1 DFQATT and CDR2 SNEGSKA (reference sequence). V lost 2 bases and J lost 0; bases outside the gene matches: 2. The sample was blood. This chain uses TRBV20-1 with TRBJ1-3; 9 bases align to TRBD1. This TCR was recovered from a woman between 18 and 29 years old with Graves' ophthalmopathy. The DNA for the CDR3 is TGCAGTGCTAGACCGGGACAGGGCTCTGGAAACACCATATATTTT. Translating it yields CSARPGQGSGNTIYF.